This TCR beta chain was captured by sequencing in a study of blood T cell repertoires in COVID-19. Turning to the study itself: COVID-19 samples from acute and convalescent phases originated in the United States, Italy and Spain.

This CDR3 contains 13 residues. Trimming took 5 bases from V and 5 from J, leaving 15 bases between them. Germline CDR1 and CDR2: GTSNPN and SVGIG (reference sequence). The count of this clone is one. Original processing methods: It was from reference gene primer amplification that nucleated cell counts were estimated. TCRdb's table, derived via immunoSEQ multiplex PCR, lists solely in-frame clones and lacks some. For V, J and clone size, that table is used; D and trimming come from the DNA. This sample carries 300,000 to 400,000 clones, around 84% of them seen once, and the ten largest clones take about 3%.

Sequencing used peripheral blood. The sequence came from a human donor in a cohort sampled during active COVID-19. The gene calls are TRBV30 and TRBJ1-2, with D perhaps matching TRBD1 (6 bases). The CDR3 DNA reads TGTGCCTGGGCCGGGACACAGGGTTATGGCTACACCTTC. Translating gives CAWAGTQGYGYTF.